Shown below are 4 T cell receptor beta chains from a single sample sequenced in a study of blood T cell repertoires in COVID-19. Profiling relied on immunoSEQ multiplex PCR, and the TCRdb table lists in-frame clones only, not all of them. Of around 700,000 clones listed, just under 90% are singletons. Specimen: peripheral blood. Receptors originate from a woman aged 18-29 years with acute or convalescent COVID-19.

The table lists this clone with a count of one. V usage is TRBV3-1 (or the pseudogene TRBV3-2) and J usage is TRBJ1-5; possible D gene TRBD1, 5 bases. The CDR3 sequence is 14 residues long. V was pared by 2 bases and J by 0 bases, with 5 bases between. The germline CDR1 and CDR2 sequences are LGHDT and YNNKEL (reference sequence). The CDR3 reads CASSQTGSNQPQHF. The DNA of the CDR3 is TGTGCCAGCAGCCAAACAGGTAGCAATCAGCCCCAGCATTTT.

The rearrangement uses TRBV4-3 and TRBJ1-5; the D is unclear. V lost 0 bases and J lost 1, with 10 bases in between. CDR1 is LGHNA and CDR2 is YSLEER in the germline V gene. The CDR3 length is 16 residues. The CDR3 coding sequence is TGCGCCAGCAGCCAAGATCAGGATCCAAGCAATCAGCCCCAGCATTTT. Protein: CASSQDQDPSNQPQHF.

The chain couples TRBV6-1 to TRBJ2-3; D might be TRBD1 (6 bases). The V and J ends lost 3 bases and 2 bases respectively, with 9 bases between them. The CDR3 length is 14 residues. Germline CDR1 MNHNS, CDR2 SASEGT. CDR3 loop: CASSEGAVTDTQYF. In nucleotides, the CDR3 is TGTGCCAGCAGTGAGGGGGCTGTCACAGATACGCAGTATTTT.

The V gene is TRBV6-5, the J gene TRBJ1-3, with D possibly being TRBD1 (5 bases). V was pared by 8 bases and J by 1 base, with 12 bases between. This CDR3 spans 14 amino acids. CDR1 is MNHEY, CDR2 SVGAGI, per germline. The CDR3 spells CASRLQGSGNTIYF. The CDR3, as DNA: TGTGCCAGCCGATTGCAGGGATCTGGAAACACCATATATTTT.